Listed here are 15 T cell receptor beta chains from one sample, sequenced in a study of cytomegalovirus exposure and HLA in healthy donors. The study ran its PCR with 60 Vbeta and 13 Jbeta primers. Profiled with immunoSEQ multiplex PCR; TCRdb holds only in-frame clones, not every one. The table lists approximately 180,000 clones, 75% to 85% of them singletons. Sample: PBMCs. These TCRs come from a man under 40 in good health and CMV-seropositive.

The V gene is TRBV6-5, the J gene TRBJ1-2, with D tentatively TRBD1 (5 bases). V lost 0 bases to trimming and J lost 8 bases, with 10 bases between them. The CDR3 is 13 residues long. Per the germline V gene, CDR1 is MNHEY and CDR2 is SVGAGI. DNA for the CDR3: TGTGCCAGCAGTTACTCGGCAGGGTGGGGCTACACCTTC. Encoded protein: CASSYSAGWGYTF.

The CDR3 DNA sequence: TGCGCCAGCAGCCAAGATAACAGGGGAGGAGAAAAACTGTTTTTT. This encodes CASSQDNRGGEKLFF. The V call is TRBV4-1, the J call TRBJ1-4; 7 bases fit TRBD1. CDR1 is MGHRA and CDR2 is YSYEKL in the germline V gene. This CDR3 has 15 residues. The V and J ends lost 0 bases and 8 bases, in that order; junction bases with no gene match: 6.

The genes are TRBV27 and TRBJ2-3, with a tentative D call TRBD2 (6 bases). Germline V CDR1 and CDR2: MNHEY, SMNVEV (reference sequence). V was pared by 6 bases and J by 2 bases, with 18 bases between. The CDR3 spans 16 residues. The CDR3 is CASRFLGGDLTDTQYF. In DNA, the CDR3 is TGTGCCAGCAGATTCTTGGGCGGGGACCTCACAGATACGCAGTATTTT.

The V call is TRBV7-9, the J call TRBJ1-4; D not resolved. This CDR3 region has 16 residues. The V gene lost 5 bases and the J gene lost 8 bases, with 21 bases spanning the gap. Germline values: CDR1 SEHNR, CDR2 FQNEAQ (reference sequence). CDR3 coding DNA: TGTGCCAGCAGCGGAACCGCAATAGCGGATTGGGAAAAACTGTTTTTT. As protein: CASSGTAIADWEKLFF.

The rearrangement links TRBV11-3 to TRBJ1-1; the D is unclear. Trimming shortened V by 5 bases and J by 5 bases, and 6 bases separated the two germline ends. Germline V gene lookup returns CDR1 SGHNT and CDR2 YENEEA. The CDR3 extends over 11 amino acids. The CDR3 is CASSARTEAFF. The CDR3 nucleotides read TGTGCCAGCAGCGCCCGGACTGAAGCTTTCTTT.

The rearrangement links TRBV6-4 to TRBJ2-3; 8 positions agree with TRBD2. Trimming removed 0 bases from V and 4 bases from J; junction bases left unmatched: 6. From germline, CDR1 is MRHNA and CDR2 SNTAGT. This CDR3 has 16 residues. Here the CDR3 reads CASSDSSSGGPDTQYF. DNA for the CDR3: TGTGCCAGCAGTGACTCGAGTTCGGGGGGGCCAGATACGCAGTATTTT.

A single count supports this clone. V and J are TRBV7-9 and TRBJ1-2, with 9 bases matching TRBD1. The J segment lost 3 bases and the V segment lost 5 bases, leaving 19 bases of the junction unmatched. The CDR3 runs 19 residues. CDR1 and CDR2 (germline): SEHNR, FQNEAQ (reference sequence). The CDR3 protein is CASSTKSHRGRYPDYGYTF. The CDR3 coding sequence is TGTGCCAGCAGCACAAAATCTCACAGGGGGCGATACCCCGACTATGGCTACACCTTC.

The chain recombines TRBV12-5 with TRBJ2-5, with TRBD1 as a possible D gene (7 bases). The CDR3 is made up of 13 amino acids. Trimming cost V 6 bases and J 4 bases, with 12 bases left between them. CDR1 and CDR2 from the germline V gene are LGHNT and FRNRAP. The CDR3 reads CASGQGGPETQYF. The CDR3 coding sequence is TGTGCTAGTGGCCAGGGGGGCCCAGAGACCCAGTACTTC.

The rearrangement joins TRBV5-1 to TRBJ2-2; D might be TRBD2 (6 bases). Trimming left V 4 bases short and J 4 bases short, with 14 bases between. The CDR3 is 15 amino acids. Looked up from germline, CDR1 is SGHRS and CDR2 is YFSETQ. Here the CDR3 reads CASSPNSGSTGELFF. CDR3 DNA sequence: TGCGCCAGCAGCCCGAATAGCGGTAGCACCGGGGAGCTGTTTTTT. The variable domain in full, with the rest retrieved from reference TRBV5-1 and TRBJ2-2, is KAGVTQTPRYLIKTRGQQVTLSCSPISGHRSVSWYQQTPGQGLQFLFEYFSETQRNKGNFPGRFSGRQFSNSRSEMNVSTLELGDSALYLCASSPNSGSTGELFFGEGSRLTVL.

This clone has only a few counts. This rearrangement joins TRBV2 to TRBJ2-1; TRBD1 agrees at 9 bases. V was pared by 5 bases and J by 13 bases, with 9 bases of the junction left unmatched. Germline assignment: CDR1 SNHLY and CDR2 FYNNEI. This CDR3 has 13 residues. CDR3 in DNA: TGTGCCAGCAGTCCGCGGAGGACAGGGGACCAGTTCTTC. Translating it yields CASSPRRTGDQFF.

This clone occurred once. A junction boundary mismatches the germline segment, possibly from a read error. This chain uses TRBV7-9 with TRBJ1-1; D is possibly TRBD1 (5 bases). Germline loops: CDR1 SEHNR, CDR2 FQNEAQ (reference sequence). The CDR3 spans 15 residues. DNA of the CDR3: TGTTCCAGCAGCTTTCAGGGAGGGGCGGCCGGAGGAGCTTTCTTT. Its translation is CSSSFQGGAAGGAFF.

V usage is TRBV6-4 and J usage is TRBJ2-2; TRBD1 agrees at 7 bases. CDR1 is MRHNA, CDR2 SNTAGT, per germline. The CDR3 is 13 amino acids. The V gene end was trimmed by 6 bases and the J gene end by 4 bases; junction bases not matched to a gene: 2. CDR3 DNA: TGTGCCAGCAGGGGACAGCCCACCGGGGAGCTGTTTTTT. Translated: CASRGQPTGELFF.

The V and J genes are TRBV15 and TRBJ2-1; tentative D call: TRBD2 (6 bases). The CDR3 has 16 amino acids. V dropped 0 bases and J dropped 0 bases, with 9 bases sitting between them. Germline lookup yields CDR1 LNHNV and CDR2 YYDKDF (reference sequence). The CDR3 here is CATSRETGLSYNEQFF. In nucleotides, the CDR3 is TGTGCCACCAGCAGAGAAACGGGACTCTCCTACAATGAGCAGTTCTTC.

In this sample, this clone turned up a few times. The chain is built from TRBV10-2 and TRBJ2-3; D might be TRBD2 (5 bases). The CDR3 loop spans 14 amino acids. Germline assignment: CDR1 WSHSY and CDR2 SAAADI. V gave up 0 bases and J gave up 2 bases, with 6 bases separating them. CDR3 protein: CASSESGVTDTQYF. DNA of the CDR3: TGCGCCAGCAGTGAGTCCGGGGTCACAGATACGCAGTATTTT.

As concerns this clone: Relative to the germline gene, one junction end is altered; a read error may explain this. The chain has TRBV7-9 and TRBJ1-1; D is unresolved. Per the germline V gene, CDR1 is SEHNR and CDR2 is FQNEAQ (reference sequence). The CDR3 sequence is 14 residues long. CDR3 in amino acids: CSSSLNNPNTEAFF. CDR3 DNA: TGTTCCAGCAGCTTAAACAACCCGAACACTGAAGCTTTCTTT.